This TCR beta chain came from a study of cytomegalovirus exposure and HLA in healthy donors. Overall study context: A previous analysis identified around 120 million unique TCR beta sequences derived from roughly 180 million T cells. Study-wide points: For most TCR beta V segments, an earlier analysis put the productive rate at about 87% or about 30% of the time. Among immune exposure information, only CMV serostatus was available. A missense variant in DCLRE1C was later tied to TCR beta V- and J-gene trimming.

This CDR3 has 11 residues. Between the trimmed V and J ends, which lost 10 bases and 5 bases, there was a span of 11 bases. The germline gives CDR1 LNHDA, CDR2 SQIVND (reference sequence). A multiplex PCR was run with 60 Vbeta primers and 13 Jbeta primers. The assay was immunoSEQ multiplex PCR, and TCRdb's table has in-frame clones only and misses some. This sample has some 170,000 clones, with 60% to 85% found just once. In the case of this clone: Its antigen is not known.

The chain is built from TRBV19 and TRBJ1-2; tentatively, D is TRBD1 (6 bases). The sequenced sample was PBMCs. The sequence was obtained from a woman aged 45-65 years in good health and CMV-seropositive. The DNA of the CDR3 is TGTGCCACTAGGGACAATTATGGCTACACCTTC. Its protein is CATRDNYGYTF.